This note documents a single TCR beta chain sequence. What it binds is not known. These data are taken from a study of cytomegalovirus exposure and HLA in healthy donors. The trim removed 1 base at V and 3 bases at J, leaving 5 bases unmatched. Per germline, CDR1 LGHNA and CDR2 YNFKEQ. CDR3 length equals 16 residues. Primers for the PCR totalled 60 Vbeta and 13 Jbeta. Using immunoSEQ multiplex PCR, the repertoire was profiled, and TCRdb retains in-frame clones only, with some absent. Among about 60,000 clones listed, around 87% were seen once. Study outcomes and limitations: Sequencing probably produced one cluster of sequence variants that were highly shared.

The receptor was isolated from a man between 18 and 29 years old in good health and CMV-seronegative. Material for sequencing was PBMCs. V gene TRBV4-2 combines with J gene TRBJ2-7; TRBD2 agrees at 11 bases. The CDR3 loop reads CASSQAGLADYYEQYF. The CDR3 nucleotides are TGTGCCAGCAGCCAAGCGGGACTAGCGGATTACTACGAGCAGTACTTC.